The sequence of this T cell receptor beta chain was determined in a study of blood T cell repertoires in COVID-19. The CDR3 covers 15 residues. Germline V lookup: CDR1 LGHNA, CDR2 YNFKEQ. The V end lost 1 base, the J end lost 6 bases, and 12 bases lay between the germline ends. Original processing notes: Scientists estimated how many nucleated cells there were by amplifying reference gene primers. Produced via immunoSEQ multiplex PCR; TCRdb's table is partial and in-frame only. V and J calls plus clone size are reproduced from that table; the DNA served to infer D and trimming. The sample consists of 200,000 to 250,000 clones, over 80% of them appearing once.

This chain joins TRBV4-2 and TRBJ2-2; a possible D gene is TRBD1 (6 bases). The TCR originated in a man in his thirties or forties who had recovered from COVID-19. The sequencing sample was made of peripheral blood. In DNA, the CDR3 is TGTGCCAGCAGCCAAGGCAGGGGCGGCTCCGGGGAGCTGTTTTTT. Translation gives CASSQGRGGSGELFF.